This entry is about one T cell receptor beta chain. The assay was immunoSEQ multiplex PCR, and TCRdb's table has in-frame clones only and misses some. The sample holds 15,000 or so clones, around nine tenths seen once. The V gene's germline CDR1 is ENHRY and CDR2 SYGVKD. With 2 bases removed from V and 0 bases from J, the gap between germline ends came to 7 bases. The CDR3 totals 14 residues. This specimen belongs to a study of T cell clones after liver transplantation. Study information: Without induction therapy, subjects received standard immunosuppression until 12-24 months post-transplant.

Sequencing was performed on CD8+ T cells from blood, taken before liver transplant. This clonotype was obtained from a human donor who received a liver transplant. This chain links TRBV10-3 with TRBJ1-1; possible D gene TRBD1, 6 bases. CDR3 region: CAISETGLNTEAFF. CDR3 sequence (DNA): TGTGCCATCAGTGAGACAGGGCTGAACACTGAAGCTTTCTTT.